Presented here are 16 T cell receptor beta chains from one specimen sequenced in a study of T cell responses to AZD1222 COVID-19 vaccine. The protocol was immunoSEQ multiplex PCR, while the TCRdb copy is restricted to in-frame clones and leaves out a portion. The data show more than 150,000 clones, with about nine tenths seen just once and roughly 6% held by the top ten. The sample in question was peripheral blood, obtained on day 0 of AZD1222 vaccination. These receptors were collected from an adult in good health.

The V call is TRBV30, the J call TRBJ1-2, with D perhaps TRBD1 (6 bases). V gave up 7 bases and J gave up 7 bases, with 16 bases separating them. Germline V gene sequence: CDR1 GTSNPN, CDR2 SVGIG (reference sequence). This CDR3 contains 12 residues. The CDR3 region is CASPRGPGGYTF. For the CDR3, the DNA is TGTGCCTCCCCCCGGGGGCCCGGTGGCTACACCTTC.

This clone was counted a few times. This sequence joins TRBV7-9 and TRBJ1-5; a weak D match, TRBD1 (5 bases). Trimming shortened V by 5 bases and J by 0 bases, and 20 bases separated the two germline ends. This CDR3 is 18 amino acids long. Germline V gene data show CDR1 as SEHNR and CDR2 as FQNEAQ (reference sequence). As DNA, the CDR3 is TGTGCCAGCAGCGGCAGTCAGGGATCCCCTTATAGCAATCAGCCCCAGCATTTT. It encodes CASSGSQGSPYSNQPQHF.

The CDR3 nucleotides read TGTGCCAGCAGCTTGGATCTAGCGGGGATAAATGAGCAGTTCTTC. Protein sequence: CASSLDLAGINEQFF. V is TRBV5-4 and J is TRBJ2-1; TRBD2 matches at 9 bases. CDR1 SGHNT and CDR2 YYREEE come from the germline V gene (reference sequence). V dropped 0 bases and J dropped 7; count of bases not matched to a gene: 5. The CDR3 spans 15 residues.

The chain links TRBV15 to TRBJ1-1; tentative D call: TRBD1 (5 bases). The CDR3 totals 12 residues. The germline V gene encodes CDR1 LNHNV and CDR2 YYDKDF (reference sequence). Trimming cost V 0 bases and J 10 bases, with 9 bases left between them. The CDR3 DNA reads TGTGCCACCAGCAGAGATTATGGGGGAGCTTTCTTT. It codes for CATSRDYGGAFF.

CDR3 residues: CASSTRVGEQFF. In nucleotides, the CDR3 is TGTGCCAGCAGTACTAGAGTCGGTGAGCAGTTCTTC. The genes are TRBV11-3 and TRBJ2-1; TRBD2 might be the D (5 bases). Trimming removed 6 bases at V and 9 bases at J, with 12 bases between. Per the germline V gene, CDR1 is SGHNT and CDR2 is YENEEA. The CDR3 length is 12 residues.

The chain employs TRBV11-2 and TRBJ2-7; D remains unclear. The V and J ends lost 7 bases and 2 bases respectively, with 6 bases between them. Germline CDR1 is SGHAT and CDR2 is FQNNGV. The CDR3 contains 11 residues. The CDR3 loop reads CASTQAYEQYF. The DNA of the CDR3 is TGTGCCAGCACCCAGGCCTACGAGCAGTACTTC.

The V gene is TRBV23-1, the J gene TRBJ1-5; unclear D gene. TRBV23-1 carries the ORF label, with uncertain function. The V gene lost 6 bases and the J gene lost 6 bases, with 3 bases spanning the gap. The CDR3 loop spans 10 amino acids. The CDR3 loop reads CASRSQPQHF. DNA of the CDR3: TGCGCCAGCAGATCTCAGCCCCAGCATTTT.

The V and J genes are TRBV10-3 and TRBJ1-2; D is unresolved. Germline values: CDR1 ENHRY, CDR2 SYGVKD. The CDR3 is 13 amino acids. V dropped 0 bases and J dropped 7 bases, with 9 bases sitting between them. The CDR3 protein is CAISESLAPGYTF. CDR3 in DNA: TGTGCCATCAGTGAGTCGTTAGCCCCTGGCTACACCTTC.

This clone came up once. This chain joins TRBV6-5 and TRBJ1-1; maybe TRBD1 (5 bases). Trimming removed 7 bases from V and 11 bases from J, with 20 bases in between. CDR3 size: 13 residues. The germline gives CDR1 MNHEY, CDR2 SVGAGI. The CDR3 is CASTPPGRGDAFF. DNA of the CDR3: TGTGCCAGCACCCCACCGGGCCGGGGGGATGCTTTCTTT.

The CDR3 reads CASSKGQTPCNYGYTF. CDR3 coding DNA: TGTGCCAGCAGCAAAGGGCAGACGCCATGTAACTATGGCTACACCTTC. The J gene is TRBJ1-2, the V gene TRBV21-1. TRBV21-1 is a known pseudogene. This CDR3 spans 16 amino acids.

This rearrangement joins TRBV4-1 to TRBJ2-1; D possibly uses TRBD1 or TRBD2 (5 bases each). The CDR3 is made up of 15 amino acids. Germline values: CDR1 MGHRA, CDR2 YSYEKL. V lost 1 base, J lost 7 bases, and 14 bases lay in between. The chain's CDR3 is CASSQGQGARNEQFF. For the CDR3, the DNA is TGCGCCAGCAGCCAAGGGCAGGGAGCTCGAAATGAGCAGTTCTTC.

The chain recombines TRBV3-1 (or the pseudogene TRBV3-2) with TRBJ1-3; weak D call: TRBD1 (5 bases). Trimming shortened V by 1 base and J by 5 bases, and 18 bases separated the two germline ends. The CDR3 runs to 17 residues. Germline CDR1 reads LGHDT; CDR2 reads YNNKEL (reference sequence). The CDR3 coding sequence is TGTGCCAGCAGCCAAGCACGGTTAACAGGTCTACGAAACACCATATATTTT. It yields the protein CASSQARLTGLRNTIYF.

The chain recombines TRBV28 with TRBJ1-6, with D maybe TRBD1 (6 bases). V was cut by 6 bases and J by 5 bases, with 17 bases left in between. The CDR3 extends over 16 amino acids. The germline V gene has CDR1 MDHEN and CDR2 SYDVKM. The CDR3 region has the DNA TGTGCCAGCAGCTCGGGGGCGGGCCCGCATAATTCACCCCTCCACTTT. It encodes CASSSGAGPHNSPLHF.

This sequence joins TRBV9 and TRBJ1-2; D ambiguous. This CDR3 has 12 amino acids. Germline-derived CDR1 and CDR2 are SGDLS and YYNGEE. V shed 4 bases and J shed 7 bases, with 11 bases lying between them. The CDR3: CASSSPPGGYTF. CDR3 coding DNA: TGTGCCAGCAGCTCCCCCCCCGGTGGCTACACCTTC. The variable domain in full, with the rest retrieved from reference TRBV9 and TRBJ1-2, is DSGVTQTPKHLITATGQRVTLRCSPRSGDLSVYWYQQSLDQGLQFLIQYYNGEERAKGNILERFSAQQFPDLHSELNLSSLELGDSALYFCASSSPPGGYTFGSGTRLTVV.

CDR3 sequence reads: CASRWGNTIYF. The CDR3 bases are TGTGCCAGTCGGTGGGGAAACACCATATATTTT. The chain recombines TRBV28 with TRBJ1-3; no clear D. The CDR3 sequence is 11 residues long. Trimming pared 9 bases from V and 4 bases from J, leaving 7 bases between. Germline V CDR1 and CDR2: MDHEN, SYDVKM.

This chain joins TRBV20-1 and TRBJ1-5; possible D gene TRBD1, 6 bases. The germline V gene has CDR1 DFQATT and CDR2 SNEGSKA (reference sequence). The CDR3 sequence is 13 residues long. V was shortened by 3 bases and J by 6 bases, with 12 bases between the two germline ends. The CDR3 here is CSASGGGGQPQHF. CDR3 sequence (DNA): TGCAGTGCTAGTGGCGGGGGCGGTCAGCCCCAGCATTTT.